These 18 T cell receptor beta chains came from one sample sequenced in a study of T cells in Graves' hyperthyroidism and ophthalmopathy. Researchers took RNA transcripts and amplified the TCR beta CDR3 regions from them. In the first-round RT-PCR of the TCR CDR3, the HTBI primer set was used. TCRdb re-derived calls from the multiplex PCR reads in MiXCR, one entry per CDR3 protein. The table records roughly 400,000 distinct CDR3 sequences, more than 13% of them present only once. The sample comprised blood. The receptors here all came from a man aged 50 or older with Graves' ophthalmopathy.

This clonotype appeared a few times. The chain uses TRBV6-2 or TRBV6-3 and TRBJ2-1; no reliable D call. V shed 0 bases and J shed 0 bases, with 9 bases lying between them. The CDR3 has 16 residues. CDR1 MNHEY and CDR2 SVGEGT come from the germline V gene. Here the CDR3 reads CASSYSRGSSYNEQFF. CDR3 DNA: TGTGCCAGCAGTTACTCCCGCGGAAGCTCCTACAATGAGCAGTTCTTC.

This clonotype was recorded many times. The chain couples TRBV20-1 to TRBJ1-5; tentative D call: TRBD1 (6 bases). Germline assignment: CDR1 DFQATT and CDR2 SNEGSKA (reference sequence). The CDR3 runs 15 residues. Trimming took 1 base from V and 5 from J, leaving 15 bases between them. The CDR3 region is CSARGIGGLDQPQHF. The CDR3 coding sequence is TGCAGTGCTAGAGGGATTGGGGGCTTGGATCAGCCCCAGCATTTT.

This clonotype was recorded at least ten times. This chain connects TRBV2 to TRBJ2-5; D is unclear. V was trimmed by 5 bases and J by 7 bases, leaving 8 bases between them. CDR1 and CDR2 from the germline V gene are SNHLY and FYNNEI. CDR3 length: 11 amino acids. CDR3 in amino acids: CASSPEGTQYF. The CDR3 region has the DNA TGTGCCAGCAGTCCTGAAGGGACCCAGTACTTC. Drawing the rest from reference TRBV2 and TRBJ2-5, the complete variable domain is EPEVTQTPSHQVTQMGQEVILRCVPISNHLYFYWYRQILGQKVEFLVSFYNNEISEKSEIFDDQFSVERPDGSNFTLKIRSTKLEDSAMYFCASSPEGTQYFGPGTRLLVL.

Regarding this clonotype: Possible read error: a much larger clone is one base away. This chain uses TRBV27 with TRBJ1-2; 7 bases are shared with TRBD1. CDR3 length equals 13 residues. Per the germline V gene, CDR1 is MNHEY and CDR2 is SMNVEV (reference sequence). With 2 bases clipped from V and 6 bases from J, the junction kept 3 bases outside the gene matches. CDR3 protein: CASSLVTGDGYTF. In nucleotides, the CDR3 is TGTGCCAGCAGTTTAGTCACAGGGGATGGCTACACCTTC.

This sequence joins TRBV9 and TRBJ2-7; D uncertain. The germline gives CDR1 SGDLS, CDR2 YYNGEE. The CDR3 length is 13 residues. V shed 0 bases and J shed 7 bases, with 11 bases lying between them. The DNA for the CDR3 is TGTGCCAGCAGCGTAGGCAGCCTCACGGAGCAGTACTTC. Its protein is CASSVGSLTEQYF.

This clonotype showed up just a few times. The CDR3 sequence: CASSAGASGNYEQYF. The DNA for the CDR3 is TGTGCCAGCTCCGCGGGAGCTAGCGGGAACTACGAGCAGTACTTC. The chain is built from TRBV18 and TRBJ2-7; 9 bases agree with TRBD2. V lost 6 bases to trimming and J lost 3 bases; unmatched junction nucleotides: 9. CDR3 length: 15 amino acids. Per germline, CDR1 KGHSH and CDR2 LQKENI.

This clonotype was recorded only once. J is TRBJ2-5 and V is TRBV11-3, with D tentatively TRBD1 or TRBD2 (5 bases each). Trimming cost V 2 bases and J 2 bases, with 15 bases left between them. The germline V gene encodes CDR1 SGHNT and CDR2 YENEEA. CDR3 length equals 16 residues. CDR3 coding DNA: TGTGCCAGCAGCTTAATGATAGGGACCGGGCAAGAGACCCAGTACTTC. The encoded protein is CASSLMIGTGQETQYF.

This clonotype was detected a few times. The gene calls are TRBV2 and TRBJ2-1, with D perhaps TRBD1 or TRBD2 (5 bases each). Trimming took off 7 bases at V and 12 bases at J, with 13 bases between the two ends. This CDR3 has 11 amino acids. Germline V gene data show CDR1 as SNHLY and CDR2 as FYNNEI. CDR3 nucleotides: TGTGCCAGCAAGACAGAGGGGTGGCAGTTCTTC. Amino acids: CASKTEGWQFF. The full variable domain, rest sourced from reference TRBV2 and TRBJ2-1, is EPEVTQTPSHQVTQMGQEVILRCVPISNHLYFYWYRQILGQKVEFLVSFYNNEISEKSEIFDDQFSVERPDGSNFTLKIRSTKLEDSAMYFCASKTEGWQFFGPGTRLTVL.

A word on this clonotype: A much bigger clone sits one base away, suggesting this may be a read error. This chain uses TRBV12-3 or TRBV12-4 with TRBJ2-7, with 9 bases fitting TRBD1. CDR3 length: 15 residues. The CDR3 here is CAGSRRGQGIYEQYF. DNA for the CDR3: TGTGCCGGCAGTCGCCGTGGACAGGGGATCTACGAGCAGTACTTC.

Concerning this clonotype: A much bigger clone sits one base away, suggesting this may be a read error. The chain recombines TRBV7-9 with TRBJ2-7, with 10 nucleotides matching TRBD2. The germline V gene encodes CDR1 SEHNR and CDR2 FQNEAQ (reference sequence). V lost 5 bases, J lost 5 bases, and 6 bases stayed unmatched. The CDR3 length is 14 residues. The CDR3 DNA reads TGTGCCAGCAGCCAGGGACTAGCGTCCCACGAGCAGTACTTC. This encodes CASSQGLASHEQYF.

This clonotype was found many times. The chain carries TRBV20-1 and TRBJ2-3, with 10 bases identical to TRBD2. Germline loops: CDR1 DFQATT, CDR2 SNEGSKA (reference sequence). Germline trimming cut 3 bases from V and 1 base from J; bases unmatched to any gene: 10. This CDR3 region has 17 residues. CDR3 sequence reads: CSASALAGASGTDTQYF. In DNA form, the CDR3 reads TGCAGTGCTAGCGCGCTAGCGGGAGCGTCGGGCACAGATACGCAGTATTTT.

In its sample, this clonotype was seen many times. The chain links TRBV28 to TRBJ1-2; no reliable D call. The CDR3 is 13 amino acids. Trimming took off 3 bases at V and 5 bases at J, with 10 bases between the two ends. Germline CDR1 is MDHEN and CDR2 is SYDVKM. The CDR3 nucleotides read TGTGCCAGCAGTTTTTCGACGGAATATGGCTACACCTTC. It encodes CASSFSTEYGYTF.

This chain uses TRBV9 with TRBJ1-1, with D perhaps matching TRBD1 (6 bases). Germline values: CDR1 SGDLS, CDR2 YYNGEE. The CDR3 runs to 15 residues. With 0 bases removed from V and 2 bases from J, the gap between germline ends came to 11 bases. The CDR3 coding sequence is TGTGCCAGCAGCGTAGAAGGGGGGAGCAACACTGAAGCTTTCTTT. This codes for CASSVEGGSNTEAFF.

The rearrangement joins TRBV19 to TRBJ1-5; D is unresolved. This CDR3 has 15 residues. Trimming cost V 5 bases and J 11 bases, with 22 bases left between them. The germline V gene encodes CDR1 LNHDA and CDR2 SQIVND (reference sequence). DNA of the CDR3: TGTGCCAGTAGTCTGGGCAGAGCGAGACCTCTAGCCCAGCATTTT. As protein: CASSLGRARPLAQHF.

The chain recombines TRBV18 with TRBJ1-3; TRBD1 is a possible D gene (5 bases). The CDR3 is 17 amino acids. Per germline, CDR1 KGHSH and CDR2 LQKENI. V gave up 3 bases and J gave up 0 bases, with 15 bases separating them. DNA of the CDR3: TGTGCCAGCTCACCCCTCCCAGGGCCCTACTCTGGAAACACCATATATTTT. This encodes CASSPLPGPYSGNTIYF.

This clonotype was counted between two and nine times. The chain has TRBV29-1 and TRBJ2-1, with 12 nucleotides matching TRBD2. Germline V CDR1 and CDR2: SQVTM, ANQGSEA. This CDR3 has 17 amino acids. V lost 6 bases and J lost 1; bases outside the gene matches: 10. In DNA, the CDR3 is TGCAGCGTCCCCCTCCTAGCGGGAGGGATTTCCTACAATGAGCAGTTCTTC. It codes for CSVPLLAGGISYNEQFF.

This clonotype was counted at least ten times. The chain links TRBV24-1 to TRBJ2-3; unclear D gene. Germline CDR1 and CDR2: KGHDR and SFDVKD. CDR3 length: 14 residues. V dropped 1 base and J dropped 1 base, with 5 bases sitting between them. This CDR3 reads CATSDFSGTDTQYF. The CDR3 DNA follows: TGTGCCACCAGTGATTTTAGTGGCACAGATACGCAGTATTTT.

V gene TRBV5-8 combines with J gene TRBJ2-6; D gene unclear. The CDR3 contains 15 residues. Germline CDR1 SGHTS, CDR2 YDEGEE. Trimming pared 4 bases from V and 0 bases from J, leaving 8 bases between. The CDR3: CASSLSFSGANVLTF. For the CDR3, the DNA is TGTGCCAGCAGCCTGAGCTTCTCTGGGGCCAACGTCCTGACTTTC. Complete variable domain (other parts from reference TRBV5-8 and TRBJ2-6): EAGVTQSPTHLIKTRGQQATLRCSPISGHTSVYWYQQALGLGLQFLLWYDEGEERNRGNFPPRFSGRQFPNYSSELNVNALELEDSALYLCASSLSFSGANVLTFGAGSRLTVL.